This T cell receptor (beta chain) was captured by sequencing in a study of blood T cell repertoires in COVID-19. Data came from immunoSEQ multiplex PCR; TCRdb stores just in-frame clones and leaves some out. The data contain about 240,000 clones, approximately 84% of them singletons. Germline V gene data show CDR1 as KGHSH and CDR2 as LQKENI. After removal of 4 bases from V and 7 bases from J, the junction contained 11 bases not matched to a gene. This CDR3 region has 16 residues. This sequence originates from a man aged 50 to 60 with acute or convalescent COVID-19. This chain links TRBV18 with TRBJ1-4, with 8 nucleotides matching TRBD1. Sequencing input: peripheral blood. The CDR3: CASSHSTGGNAEKLFF. CDR3 sequence (DNA): TGTGCCAGCTCACACTCTACAGGGGGAAATGCTGAAAAACTGTTTTTT.